One T cell receptor (beta chain) is described in this entry. What it recognizes is unknown. The CDR3 has 16 amino acids. Trimming removed 0 bases at V and 3 bases at J, with 11 bases between. Germline V gene sequence: CDR1 SGHVS, CDR2 FQNEAQ. Patients had blood sampled at baseline and again on cycle 4 day 1 and cycle 7 day 1. This sample was taken from a study of OX40 agonist ivuxolimab in advanced cancers. Study-wide results and limits: The study did not work out the antigen specificity of the expanded peripheral T cells. Mean expanded clone counts were higher in CD8+ than CD4+ T cells. There was clonal expansion of CD4+ and CD8+ blood T cells by week 6 at 0.1 to 3.0 mg/kg.

Here immunoSEQ multiplex PCR was the method, and the copy in TCRdb shows in-frame clones only, minus some. Of about 50,000 clones in the sample, approximately 91% were seen once. The sequences come from CD4+ or CD8+ T cells sorted from blood, collected in a trial of the OX40 agonist ivuxolimab. V gene TRBV7-8 combines with J gene TRBJ2-2, with a weak D call TRBD1 (5 bases). This receptor was taken from an adult with an advanced solid tumor such as melanoma, head and neck, liver or kidney cancer. The CDR3 nucleotides are TGTGCCAGCAGCTTAGCCGGCAGGGTTGACACCGGGGAGCTGTTTTTT. Translation gives CASSLAGRVDTGELFF.